This TCR beta chain was identified during a study of blood T cell repertoires in COVID-19. Study-wide context: Samples of COVID-19 (acute and convalescent) were obtained from the United States, Italy and Spain. Sources were T cells, B-cell-depleted T cells, or PBMCs; the material itself was cDNA or gDNA.

Patients from Seattle were sampled longitudinally, starting during active infection. Germline V gene sequence: CDR1 MNHEY, CDR2 SVGAGI. The V segment lost 6 bases and the J segment 4 bases; nucleotides outside the gene matches: 4. The CDR3 covers 15 residues. The data were produced by immunoSEQ multiplex PCR, yet TCRdb's version contains in-frame clones alone and is incomplete. Of roughly 500,000 clones in the sample, 89% are singletons; the top ten hold around 0.92%. Comments on this clone: The same CDR3 also results from other DNA sequences found in this sample.

This chain joins TRBV6-5 and TRBJ2-7; 15 nucleotides align to TRBD2. The TCR comes from a man younger than 35 with COVID-19, enrolled during active disease. The sequencing input was peripheral blood. The CDR3: CASSYGLAGGYEQYF. CDR3 coding DNA: TGTGCCAGCAGCTATGGACTAGCGGGAGGGTACGAGCAGTACTTC.